This T cell receptor beta chain was identified in a study of blood T cell repertoires in COVID-19. As for the study in general: Collection of acute and convalescent COVID-19 samples took place in the United States, Italy and Spain.

A remark on this clone: The germline gene is not matched at one end of the junction; a read error may be the cause.

As handled by the study authors: Cell counts per sample came from amplifying reference gene primers. Sequencing was performed with immunoSEQ multiplex PCR; in TCRdb, only in-frame clones are kept and a portion is missing. V and J calls and clone size are as listed in that table; D and trimming were resolved from the DNA. The sample lists over 100,000 clones; around 89% were seen once. The source is a human donor in a cohort sampled during active COVID-19. Sequenced input: peripheral blood.

CDR3 in amino acids: CASRSNWAQPPAF. CDR3 nucleotides: TGTGCCAGCAGGTCCAACTGGGCTCAACCACCGGCCTTC. The rearrangement uses TRBV2 and TRBJ1-2; D gene unclear. CDR3 length: 13 amino acids. CDR1 is SNHLY, CDR2 FYNNEI, per germline.